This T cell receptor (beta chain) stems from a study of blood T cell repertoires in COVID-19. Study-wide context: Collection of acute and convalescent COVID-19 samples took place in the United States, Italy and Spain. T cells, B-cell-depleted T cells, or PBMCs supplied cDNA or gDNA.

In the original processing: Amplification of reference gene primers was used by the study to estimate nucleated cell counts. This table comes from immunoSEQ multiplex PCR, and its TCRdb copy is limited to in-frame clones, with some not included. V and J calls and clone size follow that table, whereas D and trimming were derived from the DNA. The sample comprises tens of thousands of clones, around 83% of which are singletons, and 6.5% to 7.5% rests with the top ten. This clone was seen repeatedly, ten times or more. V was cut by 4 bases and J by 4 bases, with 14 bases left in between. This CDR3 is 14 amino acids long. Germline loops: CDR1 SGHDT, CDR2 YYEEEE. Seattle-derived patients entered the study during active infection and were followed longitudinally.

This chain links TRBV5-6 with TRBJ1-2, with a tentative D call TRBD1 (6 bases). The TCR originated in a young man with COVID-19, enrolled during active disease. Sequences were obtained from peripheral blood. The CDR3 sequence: CASSDYRVGYGYTF. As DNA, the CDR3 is TGTGCCAGCAGCGATTACAGGGTCGGCTATGGCTACACCTTC.